Below are 16 T cell receptor beta chains sequenced from a single sample in a study of cytomegalovirus exposure and HLA in healthy donors. Profiled with immunoSEQ multiplex PCR; TCRdb holds only in-frame clones, not every one. This table has around 130,000 clones, roughly 89% appearing once. The sequencing sample was made of PBMCs. The receptors derive from a young man in good health and CMV-seronegative.

CDR3: CASSQEAHGSSGGYTDTQYF. For the CDR3, the DNA is TGCGCCAGCAGCCAAGAAGCCCATGGCTCTAGCGGGGGTTACACAGATACGCAGTATTTT. The rearrangement uses TRBV4-1 and TRBJ2-3; 10 bases match TRBD2. The CDR3 spans 20 residues. V lost 0 bases to trimming and J lost 2 bases; unmatched junction nucleotides: 14. The germline gives CDR1 MGHRA, CDR2 YSYEKL.

The V gene is TRBV7-2, the J gene TRBJ1-4; D is unresolved. The CDR3 totals 13 residues. Germline-derived CDR1 and CDR2 are SGHTA and FQGNSA. V shed 1 base and J shed 11 bases, with 11 bases lying between them. In DNA form, the CDR3 reads TGTGCCAGCAGCTTAGTCGGAGGCAACAAACTGTTTTTT. Translation gives CASSLVGGNKLFF. Full variable domain (outside the CDR3, taken from reference TRBV7-2 and TRBJ1-4): GAGVSQSPSNKVTEKGKDVELRCDPISGHTALYWYRQSLGQGLEFLIYFQGNSAPDKSGLPSDRFSAERTGGSVSTLTIQRTQQEDSAVYLCASSLVGGNKLFFGSGTQLSVL.

The J gene is TRBJ2-1, the V gene TRBV7-2, with 9 positions matching TRBD2. CDR3 length equals 15 residues. CDR1 is SGHTA, CDR2 FQGNSA, per germline. The V and J ends lost 0 bases and 9 bases, in that order; junction bases with no gene match: 6. The CDR3 protein is CASSLALAGTGEQFF. The CDR3 nucleotides are TGTGCCAGCAGCTTAGCGCTAGCGGGGACCGGTGAGCAGTTCTTC.

The chain has TRBV13 and TRBJ1-1; D perhaps matches TRBD1 (5 bases). The CDR3 has 15 amino acids. With 0 bases removed from V and 1 base from J, the gap between germline ends came to 9 bases. Germline-derived CDR1 and CDR2 are PRHDT and FYEKMQ (reference sequence). This CDR3 is CASSLGLTGNTEAFF. In DNA, the CDR3 is TGTGCCAGCAGCTTAGGCCTTACAGGGAACACTGAAGCTTTCTTT.

This chain links TRBV4-2 with TRBJ2-7; TRBD2 agrees at 7 bases. V gave up 3 bases and J gave up 4 bases; unmatched junction bases: 12. CDR1 is LGHNA, CDR2 YNFKEQ, per germline. The CDR3 has 16 amino acids. CDR3 residues: CASSQGTTSDPYEQYF. The CDR3 DNA reads as TGTGCCAGCAGCCAGGGAACTACTAGCGATCCGTACGAGCAGTACTTC.

The chain uses TRBV27 and TRBJ1-4; D not certain. CDR1 and CDR2 (germline): MNHEY, SMNVEV (reference sequence). Trimming left V 9 bases short and J 3 bases short, with 17 bases between. The CDR3 has 15 residues. The CDR3, as DNA: TGTGCCAGGATTTCGCCCCGGGGATCTAATGAAAAACTGTTTTTT. Its protein is CARISPRGSNEKLFF.

This chain connects TRBV5-8 to TRBJ1-2; D might be TRBD1 (5 bases). From germline, CDR1 is SGHTS and CDR2 YDEGEE. V was shortened by 0 bases and J by 8 bases, with 11 bases between the two germline ends. The CDR3 has 13 amino acids. The DNA of the CDR3 is TGTGCCAGCAGCTTGGACAGGCCTCGGGGCTACACCTTC. Protein product: CASSLDRPRGYTF.

The V gene is TRBV5-1, the J gene TRBJ1-1, with 7 bases that match TRBD1. This CDR3 has 14 residues. V lost 0 bases, J lost 4 bases, and 3 bases stayed unmatched. Germline V gene sequence: CDR1 SGHRS, CDR2 YFSETQ. CDR3: CASSLEGAGTEAFF. The CDR3 coding sequence is TGCGCCAGCAGCTTGGAGGGGGCGGGCACTGAAGCTTTCTTT.

The V gene is TRBV10-2, the J gene TRBJ1-4; D unresolved. V dropped 9 bases and J dropped 10 bases, with 12 bases sitting between them. CDR3 length: 11 amino acids. Germline assignment: CDR1 WSHSY and CDR2 SAAADI. CDR3 protein: CASIDGGKLFF. CDR3 sequence (DNA): TGCGCCAGTATAGACGGAGGAAAACTGTTTTTT.

The genes are TRBV4-1 and TRBJ1-5; D not resolved. Germline V gene data show CDR1 as MGHRA and CDR2 as YSYEKL. The V end lost 0 bases, the J end lost 7 bases, and 13 bases lay between the germline ends. The CDR3 covers 15 residues. This CDR3 is CASSQDPGRGQPQHF. DNA for the CDR3: TGCGCCAGCAGCCAAGACCCAGGCCGGGGACAGCCCCAGCATTTT.

There are many counts of this clone. This chain links TRBV6-5 with TRBJ1-1, with TRBD1 matching over 10 bases. The CDR3 is 13 residues long. V lost 4 bases, J lost 6 bases, and 2 bases stayed unmatched. Germline-derived CDR1 and CDR2 are MNHEY and SVGAGI. The CDR3 DNA follows: TGTGCCAGCAGTTCAGGACAGGGGGCTGAAGCTTTCTTT. Protein sequence: CASSSGQGAEAFF.

The chain recombines TRBV27 with TRBJ2-6; possible D gene TRBD1, 6 bases. This CDR3 is built from 19 residues. V dropped 3 bases and J dropped 0 bases, with 18 bases sitting between them. The germline CDR1 and CDR2 sequences are MNHEY and SMNVEV (reference sequence). The CDR3 nucleotides are TGTGCCAGCAGTTTTGGGGCTGGGGGCAGGGACTCTGGGGCCAACGTCCTGACTTTC. It translates to CASSFGAGGRDSGANVLTF.

The sample holds one count of this clone. The V gene is TRBV11-2, the J gene TRBJ1-4; 8 nucleotides line up with TRBD1. This CDR3 spans 15 amino acids. CDR1 is SGHAT, CDR2 FQNNGV, per germline. V dropped 6 bases and J dropped 1; count of bases not matched to a gene: 4. DNA for the CDR3: TGTGCCAGCAGTATGACAGGGGTAACTAATGAAAAACTGTTTTTT. Translation: CASSMTGVTNEKLFF.

CDR3 sequence (DNA): TGTGCCAGCAGTTTGAGGAACTCCTACGAGCAGTACTTC. Its protein product is CASSLRNSYEQYF. The chain carries TRBV6-5 and TRBJ2-7; D is unresolved. CDR1 is MNHEY and CDR2 is SVGAGI in the germline V gene. The length of the CDR3 is 13 residues. The V gene lost 4 bases and the J gene lost 0 bases, with 7 bases spanning the gap.

The chain couples TRBV6-4 to TRBJ2-3, with 7 positions matching TRBD2. Germline lookup yields CDR1 MRHNA and CDR2 SNTAGT. CDR3 size: 15 residues. With 3 bases clipped from V and 2 bases from J, the junction kept 5 bases outside the gene matches. CDR3 protein: CASSEGTTFTDTQYF. DNA for the CDR3: TGTGCCAGCAGTGAGGGGACTACCTTCACAGATACGCAGTATTTT.

This clone is a singleton in its sample. V usage is TRBV4-1 and J usage is TRBJ2-4; 10 bases map to TRBD2. The CDR3 contains 21 residues. CDR1 and CDR2 from the germline V gene are MGHRA and YSYEKL. V shed 0 bases and J 0 bases; nucleotides not matched to a gene: 14. The DNA for the CDR3 is TGCGCCAGCAGCCAAGATCTTATGTGGCTAGCGGGAGATCTAGCCAAAAACATTCAGTACTTC. It encodes CASSQDLMWLAGDLAKNIQYF.